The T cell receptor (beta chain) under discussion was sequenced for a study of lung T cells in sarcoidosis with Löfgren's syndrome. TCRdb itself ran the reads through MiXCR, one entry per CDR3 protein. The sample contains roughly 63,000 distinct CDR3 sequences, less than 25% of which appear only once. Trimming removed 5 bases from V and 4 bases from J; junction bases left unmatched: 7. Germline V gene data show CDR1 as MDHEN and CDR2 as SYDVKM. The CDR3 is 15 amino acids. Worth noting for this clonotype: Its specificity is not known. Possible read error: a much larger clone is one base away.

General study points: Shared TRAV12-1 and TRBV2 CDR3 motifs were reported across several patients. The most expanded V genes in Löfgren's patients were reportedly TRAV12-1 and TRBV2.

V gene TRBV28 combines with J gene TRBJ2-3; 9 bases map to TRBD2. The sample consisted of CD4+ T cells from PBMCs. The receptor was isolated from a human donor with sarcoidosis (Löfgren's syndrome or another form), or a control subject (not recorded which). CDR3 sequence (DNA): TGTGCCAGCAGTCTCACAGCGGGGGGCGCAGATACGCAGTATTTT. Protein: CASSLTAGGADTQYF.